This T cell receptor (beta chain) stems from a study of blood T cell repertoires in COVID-19. The protocol was immunoSEQ multiplex PCR, while the TCRdb copy is restricted to in-frame clones and leaves out a portion. The sample yields just under 45,000 clones, over 70% seen once. This CDR3 is built from 16 residues. Germline CDR1 reads SGHRS; CDR2 reads YFSETQ. V trimming: 5 bases; J trimming: 5 bases; junction bases outside the gene matches: 14. This chain connects TRBV5-1 to TRBJ1-1; 8 positions match TRBD1. The sequencing sample was made of peripheral blood. The sequence was collected from a middle-aged woman with acute or convalescent COVID-19. The CDR3 DNA sequence: TGCGCCAGCAGTCAAATGGGGCAGGGGGCATCGACTGAAGCTTTCTTT. This translates into CASSQMGQGASTEAFF.